The 24 T cell receptor beta chains listed next were all sequenced from one sample in a study of post-analysis software for immune sequencing data. Study-wide findings and caveats: The five TRBV segments detected at higher frequency in patients than in controls included TRBV5-6, TRBV5-1 and TRBV20-1.

These receptors' antigens are unknown. Prepared libraries of TCR beta cDNA carried unique molecular identifiers. One entry per CDR3 protein, called by TCRdb with MiXCR from the PCR reads. The data contain fewer than 900,000 distinct CDR3 sequences, 46% of them singletons. Sequencing was performed on blood. These receptors were collected from a girl aged 5 to 17 with multiple sclerosis.

The chain is built from TRBV5-1 and TRBJ2-1; D may be TRBD1 (5 bases). The CDR3 totals 14 residues. The ends were cut back, 0 bases at V and 8 bases at J, with 12 bases in the middle. The germline CDR1 and CDR2 sequences are SGHRS and YFSETQ. CDR3 DNA sequence: TGCGCCAGCAGCTTGGCAGGGTTGGTGGATGAGCAGTTCTTC. It encodes CASSLAGLVDEQFF.

The chain carries TRBV20-1 and TRBJ2-3; 7 bases fit TRBD2. The CDR3 runs 15 residues. V lost 6 bases, J lost 4 bases, and 13 bases stayed unmatched. The V gene's germline CDR1 is DFQATT and CDR2 SNEGSKA (reference sequence). This chain's CDR3 is CSANKRGKASDTQYF. CDR3 in DNA: TGCAGTGCAAACAAGCGGGGAAAGGCCTCAGATACGCAGTATTTT.

The chain combines TRBV29-1 with TRBJ2-2; D unresolved. Trimming stripped 1 base from V and 6 bases from J, with 6 bases between. Germline CDR1 SQVTM, CDR2 ANQGSEA. This CDR3 comprises 12 residues. In DNA, the CDR3 is TGCAGCGTTGAAGTCGCTGCCGGGGAGCTGTTTTTT. As protein: CSVEVAAGELFF.

V usage is TRBV25-1 and J usage is TRBJ2-5, with D possibly matching TRBD1 (5 bases). CDR3 length equals 13 residues. Germline CDR1 is MGHDK and CDR2 is SYGVNS. V lost 5 bases to trimming and J lost 5 bases, with 12 bases between them. In DNA form, the CDR3 reads TGTGCCAGCAGTTGGGGCCTTCGGGAGACCCAGTACTTC. It yields the protein CASSWGLRETQYF.

This chain joins TRBV12-3 or TRBV12-4 and TRBJ1-5; D not certain. This CDR3 is 14 amino acids long. V dropped 5 bases and J dropped 4 bases, with 12 bases sitting between them. This CDR3 is CASSREGRNQPQHF. The DNA for the CDR3 is TGTGCCAGCAGTAGAGAAGGACGTAATCAGCCCCAGCATTTT.

J is TRBJ2-7 and V is TRBV20-1; no clear D gene. V lost 7 bases and J 4 bases, leaving 11 bases between the germline ends. Germline CDR1 and CDR2: DFQATT and SNEGSKA (reference sequence). CDR3 length: 11 residues. CDR3 nucleotide sequence: TGCAGTGGCTCAGCAGCTTACGAGCAGTACTTC. This translates into CSGSAAYEQYF.

The rearrangement uses TRBV24-1 and TRBJ2-4; TRBD1 agrees at 7 bases. The J call may be incorrect, as the DNA end agrees better with TRBJ2-7. CDR3 length: 13 residues. The germline V gene has CDR1 KGHDR and CDR2 SFDVKD. As DNA, the CDR3 is TGTGCCACCAGTGATTCCCCAGGGGGCGAGCAGTACTTC. Protein sequence: CATSDSPGGEQYF.

The gene calls are TRBV25-1 and TRBJ2-1; 7 positions match TRBD2. J was trimmed by 7 bases and V by 1 base; bases with no gene match: 7. This CDR3 has 15 residues. The germline gives CDR1 MGHDK, CDR2 SYGVNS. The CDR3 DNA reads TGTGCCAGCAGTGAATTGCTGGGAGGGGAGAATGAGCAGTTCTTC. It encodes CASSELLGGENEQFF.

This clonotype was observed a few times. At one of its ends the junction is not consistent with the germline gene, which may arise from a read error. The chain recombines TRBV11-1 with TRBJ2-5; D could derive from TRBD1 or TRBD2 (5 bases each). The CDR3 covers 15 residues. Germline V gives CDR1 SGHAT, CDR2 FQDESV (reference sequence). CDR3 residues: CASSRGGTPQETQYF. In nucleotides, the CDR3 is TGTGCCAGCAGCCGCGGTGGGACGCCTCAAGAGACTCAGTACTTC.

The genes are TRBV7-9 and TRBJ1-1; D is uncertain. The CDR3 runs 14 residues. Germline lookup yields CDR1 SEHNR and CDR2 FQNEAQ (reference sequence). Trimming left V 1 base short and J 6 bases short, with 12 bases between. The CDR3 DNA reads as TGTGCCAGCAGCTTAGTAGGCGAGGGATCTGAAGCTTTCTTT. Protein: CASSLVGEGSEAFF. Combining the CDR3 with reference TRBV7-9 and TRBJ1-1 gives the whole variable domain DTGVSQNPRHKITKRGQNVTFRCDPISEHNRLYWYRQTLGQGPEFLTYFQNEAQLEKSRLLSDRFSAERPKGSFSTLEIQRTEQGDSAMYLCASSLVGEGSEAFFGQGTRLTVV.

The genes are TRBV7-6 and TRBJ1-4; possibly TRBD1 for D (5 bases). Trimming removed 4 bases from V and 0 bases from J, with 9 bases in between. CDR1 is SGHVS, CDR2 FNYEAQ, per germline. The CDR3 is 15 amino acids. The CDR3 bases are TGTGCCAGCAGCTCCCGAGGGGCAACTAATGAAAAACTGTTTTTT. Translated: CASSSRGATNEKLFF.

This clonotype was detected only a few times. The V call is TRBV2, the J call TRBJ2-4; maybe TRBD2 (6 bases). The assigned J gene may be wrong: the sequence end matches TRBJ2-7 better. CDR3 length: 14 amino acids. CDR1 is SNHLY and CDR2 is FYNNEI in the germline V gene. CDR3 in amino acids: CASSEGPGAYEQYF. CDR3 DNA: TGTGCCAGCAGTGAAGGACCGGGGGCCTACGAGCAGTACTTC.

Only a few counts were recorded for this clonotype. The CDR3 coding sequence is TGCAGGTCATGGGCCGGGGACAAAAAATCCTACGAGCAGTACTTC. Its translation is CRSWAGDKKSYEQYF. V is TRBV29-1 and J is TRBJ2-5, with a possible D match to TRBD1 (6 bases). The DNA end is more similar to TRBJ2-7, so the J call may be wrong. CDR1 is SQVTM and CDR2 is ANQGSEA in the germline V gene. The CDR3 has 15 residues.

The chain carries TRBV4-1 and TRBJ2-7, with 12 bases identical to TRBD2. The CDR3 is 18 residues long. V trimming: 6 bases; J trimming: 5 bases; junction bases outside the gene matches: 17. Germline CDR1 reads MGHRA; CDR2 reads YSYEKL. The CDR3 nucleotides read TGCGCCAGCAGTCGAGAAGGTTTGACTAGCGGGAGAAACGACGAGCAGTACTTC. This encodes CASSREGLTSGRNDEQYF.

The rearrangement joins TRBV5-1 to TRBJ2-5; a possible D gene is TRBD2 (5 bases). Per germline, CDR1 SGHRS and CDR2 YFSETQ. Trimming took 0 bases from V and 11 from J, leaving 17 bases between them. CDR3 length: 14 amino acids. CDR3 nucleotide sequence: TGCGCCAGCAGCTTGGCCGGACTTTCCGGGGAGCAGTACTTC. This encodes CASSLAGLSGEQYF.

The chain links TRBV29-1 to TRBJ2-7, with TRBD1 matching 9 bases. V dropped 3 bases and J dropped 3; count of bases not matched to a gene: 3. This CDR3 has 13 amino acids. CDR1 and CDR2 from the germline V gene are SQVTM and ANQGSEA. The chain's CDR3 is CSVELTGGYEQYF. In DNA form, the CDR3 reads TGCAGCGTTGAGTTGACAGGGGGCTACGAGCAGTACTTC.

This clonotype appeared a few times. V is TRBV12-3 or TRBV12-4 and J is TRBJ2-3; 9 bases match TRBD1. V lost 3 bases to trimming and J lost 5 bases; unmatched junction nucleotides: 6. CDR3 length: 15 residues. The DNA of the CDR3 is TGTGCCAGCAGTTTGCACAGGGGGCATGGAGATACGCAGTATTTT. This gives the protein CASSLHRGHGDTQYF.

For the CDR3, the DNA is TGCAGCGTTGTCGGGACTAGCGGGAGCTTTGCCAAAAACATTCAGTACTTC. The encoded protein is CSVVGTSGSFAKNIQYF. The gene calls are TRBV29-1 and TRBJ2-4; 14 bases are shared with TRBD2. The length of the CDR3 is 17 residues. Germline CDR1 reads SQVTM; CDR2 reads ANQGSEA. Trimming cost V 4 bases and J 1 base; bases outside gene matches: 6.

Worth noting for this clonotype: The junction shows a germline mismatch at one end, possibly a read error. The CDR3 reads CASSPGAPEQYF. In DNA, the CDR3 is TGCGCCAGCTCACCTGGGGCACCCGAGCAGTACTTC. The gene calls are TRBV18 and TRBJ2-5, with D perhaps TRBD1 (5 bases). The DNA end is a closer match to TRBJ2-7, so the J assignment may be wrong. CDR1 and CDR2 (germline): KGHSH, LQKENI. The CDR3 length is 12 residues.

J is TRBJ1-5 and V is TRBV15, with D maybe TRBD1 (5 bases). The CDR3 contains 14 residues. V was trimmed by 0 bases and J by 9 bases, leaving 12 bases between them. Germline CDR1 LNHNV, CDR2 YYDKDF (reference sequence). The chain's CDR3 is CATSRDRARGPQHF. The CDR3 DNA follows: TGTGCCACCAGCAGAGACAGGGCACGGGGGCCCCAGCATTTT.

This chain uses TRBV28 with TRBJ2-4; D remains unclear. The assigned J gene may be wrong: the sequence end matches TRBJ2-7 better. In germline, CDR1 is MDHEN, CDR2 SYDVKM. The CDR3 length is 13 residues. The CDR3 sequence is CASNSMEPYEQYF. The CDR3 nucleotides are TGTGCCAGCAACTCGATGGAACCCTACGAGCAGTACTTC.

The J gene is TRBJ2-7, the V gene TRBV30, with D maybe TRBD2 (6 bases). CDR3 length: 13 amino acids. Trimming shortened V by 1 base and J by 3 bases, and 10 bases separated the two germline ends. CDR1 and CDR2 from the germline V gene are GTSNPN and SVGIG (reference sequence). The CDR3 nucleotides are TGTGCCTGGAGTGCGGGAGTGGACTACGAGCAGTACTTC. As protein: CAWSAGVDYEQYF.

This clonotype was detected a few times. The CDR3 bases are TGTGCCACCAGTGACTCCATTGGGACTAGCGGGAGCTACAATGAGCAGTTCTTC. This sequence encodes CATSDSIGTSGSYNEQFF. The gene calls are TRBV24-1 and TRBJ2-1; 14 bases align to TRBD2. Germline V CDR1 and CDR2: KGHDR, SFDVKD. The CDR3 spans 18 residues. The V gene end was trimmed by 4 bases and the J gene end by 3 bases; junction bases not matched to a gene: 7.

V and J are TRBV12-3 or TRBV12-4 and TRBJ2-3, with 9 nucleotides matching TRBD1. The J segment lost 6 bases and the V segment lost 5 bases, leaving 6 bases of the junction unmatched. CDR3 length: 14 amino acids. The CDR3 bases are TGTGCCAGCAGTCCCGGGACAGGGATGGATACGCAGTATTTT. This sequence encodes CASSPGTGMDTQYF.